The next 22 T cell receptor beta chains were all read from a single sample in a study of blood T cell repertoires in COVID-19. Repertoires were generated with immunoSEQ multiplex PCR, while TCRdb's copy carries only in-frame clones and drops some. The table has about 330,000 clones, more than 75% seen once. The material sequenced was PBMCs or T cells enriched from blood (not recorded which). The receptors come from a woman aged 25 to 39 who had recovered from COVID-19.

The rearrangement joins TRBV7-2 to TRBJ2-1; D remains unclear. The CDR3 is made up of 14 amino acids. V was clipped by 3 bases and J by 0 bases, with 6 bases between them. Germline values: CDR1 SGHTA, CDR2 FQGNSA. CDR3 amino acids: CASSFSSSYNEQFF. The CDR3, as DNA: TGTGCCAGCAGCTTTTCCAGCTCCTACAATGAGCAGTTCTTC.

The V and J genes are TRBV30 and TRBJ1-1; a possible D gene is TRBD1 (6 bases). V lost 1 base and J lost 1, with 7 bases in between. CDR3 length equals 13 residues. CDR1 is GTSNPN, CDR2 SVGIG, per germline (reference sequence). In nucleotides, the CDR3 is TGTGCCTGGAGTGAAGGGGGGAACACTGAAGCTTTCTTT. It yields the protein CAWSEGGNTEAFF. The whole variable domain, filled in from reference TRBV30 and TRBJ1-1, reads SQTIHQWPATLVQPVGSPLSLECTVEGTSNPNLYWYRQAAGRGLQLLFYSVGIGQISSEVPQNLSASRPQDRQFILSSKKLLLSDSGFYLCAWSEGGNTEAFFGQGTRLTVV.

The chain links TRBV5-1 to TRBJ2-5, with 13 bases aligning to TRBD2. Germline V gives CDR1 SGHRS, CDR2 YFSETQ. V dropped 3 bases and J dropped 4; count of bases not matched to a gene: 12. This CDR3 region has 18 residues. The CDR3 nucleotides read TGCGCCAGCAGCTCCCTCTATGAACTAGCGGGGGGGAGAGAGACCCAGTACTTC. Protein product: CASSSLYELAGGRETQYF.

The CDR3 reads CASSLRDFNSPLHF. The CDR3 DNA reads as TGTGCCAGCAGCCTCCGGGACTTCAATTCACCCCTCCACTTT. This chain connects TRBV14 to TRBJ1-6, with D tentatively TRBD1 (5 bases). From germline, CDR1 is SGHDN and CDR2 FVKESK. Trimming cost V 4 bases and J 7 bases, with 11 bases left between them. The CDR3 length is 14 residues. The complete variable domain, with remaining parts taken from reference TRBV14 and TRBJ1-6, reads EAGVTQFPSHSVIEKGQTVTLRCDPISGHDNLYWYRRVMGKEIKFLLHFVKESKQDESGMPNNRFLAERTGGTYSTLKVQPAELEDSGVYFCASSLRDFNSPLHFGNGTRLTVT.

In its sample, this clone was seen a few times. CDR3 sequence: CASRLQGRSGNTIYF. The CDR3 DNA is TGTGCCAGTAGGTTACAGGGGAGAAGCGGAAACACCATATATTTT. This sequence joins TRBV19 and TRBJ1-3; 7 positions agree with TRBD1. Germline V CDR1 and CDR2: LNHDA, SQIVND (reference sequence). The CDR3 spans 15 residues. After removal of 6 bases from V and 4 bases from J, the junction contained 9 bases not matched to a gene.

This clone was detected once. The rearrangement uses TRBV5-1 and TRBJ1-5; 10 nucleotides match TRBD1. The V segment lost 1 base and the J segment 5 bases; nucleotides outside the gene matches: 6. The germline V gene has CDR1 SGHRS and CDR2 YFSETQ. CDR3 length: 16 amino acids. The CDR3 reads CASSLHGQGGDQPQHF. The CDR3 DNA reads TGCGCCAGCAGCTTGCACGGACAGGGGGGAGATCAGCCCCAGCATTTT.

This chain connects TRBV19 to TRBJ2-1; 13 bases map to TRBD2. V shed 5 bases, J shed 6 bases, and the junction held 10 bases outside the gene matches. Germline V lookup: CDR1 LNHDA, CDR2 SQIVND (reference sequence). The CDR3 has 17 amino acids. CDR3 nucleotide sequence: TGTGCCAGTAGTCCCCTCCGGGGACTAGCGGGGACCAATGAGCAGTTCTTC. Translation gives CASSPLRGLAGTNEQFF.

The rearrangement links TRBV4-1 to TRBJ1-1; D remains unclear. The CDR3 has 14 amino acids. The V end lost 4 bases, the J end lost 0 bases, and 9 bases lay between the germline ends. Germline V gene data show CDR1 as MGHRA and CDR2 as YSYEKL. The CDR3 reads CASSPGRVNTEAFF. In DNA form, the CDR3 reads TGCGCCAGCAGCCCCGGGCGGGTGAACACTGAAGCTTTCTTT.

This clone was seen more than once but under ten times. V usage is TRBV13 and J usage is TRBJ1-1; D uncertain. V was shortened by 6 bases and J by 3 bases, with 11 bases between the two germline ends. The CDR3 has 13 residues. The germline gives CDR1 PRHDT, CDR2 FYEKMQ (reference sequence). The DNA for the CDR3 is TGTGCCAGCAGTGACGGGGAGGACACTGAAGCTTTCTTT. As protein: CASSDGEDTEAFF.

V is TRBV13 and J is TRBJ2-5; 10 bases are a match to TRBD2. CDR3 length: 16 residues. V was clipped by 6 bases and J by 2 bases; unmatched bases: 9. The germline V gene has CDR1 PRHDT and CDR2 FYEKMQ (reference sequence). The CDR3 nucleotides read TGTGCCAGCAGTCACCTAGCGGGGGACCGTCAAGAGACCCAGTACTTC. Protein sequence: CASSHLAGDRQETQYF.

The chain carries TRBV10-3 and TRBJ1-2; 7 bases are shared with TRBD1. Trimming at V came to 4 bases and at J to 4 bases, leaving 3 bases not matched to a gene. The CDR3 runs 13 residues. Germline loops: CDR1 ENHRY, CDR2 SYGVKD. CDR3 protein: CAISGQGGYGYTF. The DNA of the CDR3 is TGTGCCATCAGTGGACAGGGCGGCTATGGCTACACCTTC.

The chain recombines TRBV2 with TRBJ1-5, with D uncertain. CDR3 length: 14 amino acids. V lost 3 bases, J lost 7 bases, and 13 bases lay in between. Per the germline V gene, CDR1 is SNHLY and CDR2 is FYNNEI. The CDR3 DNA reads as TGTGCCAGCAGTGAGTGGACTCATGAGCAGCCCCAGCATTTT. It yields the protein CASSEWTHEQPQHF.

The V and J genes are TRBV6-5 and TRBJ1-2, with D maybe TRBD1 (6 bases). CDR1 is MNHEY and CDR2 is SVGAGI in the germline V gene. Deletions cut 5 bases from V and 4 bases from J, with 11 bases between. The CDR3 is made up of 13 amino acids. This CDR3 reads CASSTDRTYGYTF. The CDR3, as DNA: TGTGCCAGCAGTACCGACAGGACCTATGGCTACACCTTC.

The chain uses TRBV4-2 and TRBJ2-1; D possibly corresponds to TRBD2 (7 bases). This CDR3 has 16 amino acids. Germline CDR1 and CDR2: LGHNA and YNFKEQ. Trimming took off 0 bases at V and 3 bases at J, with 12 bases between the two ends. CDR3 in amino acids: CASSQEAGANYNEQFF. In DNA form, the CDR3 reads TGTGCCAGCAGCCAAGAGGCGGGGGCGAACTACAATGAGCAGTTCTTC.

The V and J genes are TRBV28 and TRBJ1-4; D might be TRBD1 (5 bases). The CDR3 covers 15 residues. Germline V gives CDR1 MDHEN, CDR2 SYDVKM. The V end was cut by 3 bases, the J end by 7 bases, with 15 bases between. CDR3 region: CASSFRGGGVEKLFF. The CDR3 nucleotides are TGTGCCAGCAGTTTCCGGGGGGGTGGAGTTGAAAAACTGTTTTTT.

In nucleotides, the CDR3 is TGCAGTGCTAGTCTCTGGGGCCTTACAGATACGCAGTATTTT. Residues: CSASLWGLTDTQYF. The rearrangement joins TRBV20-1 to TRBJ2-3; weak D call: TRBD1 (5 bases). This CDR3 has 14 amino acids. Deletions cut 3 bases from V and 3 bases from J, with 13 bases between. Germline lookup yields CDR1 DFQATT and CDR2 SNEGSKA (reference sequence).

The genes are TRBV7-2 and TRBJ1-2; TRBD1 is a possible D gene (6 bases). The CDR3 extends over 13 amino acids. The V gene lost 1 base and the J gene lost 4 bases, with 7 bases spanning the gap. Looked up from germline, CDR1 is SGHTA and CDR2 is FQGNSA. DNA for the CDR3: TGTGCCAGCAGCTTAGTAGGGGGCTATGGCTACACCTTC. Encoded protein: CASSLVGGYGYTF.

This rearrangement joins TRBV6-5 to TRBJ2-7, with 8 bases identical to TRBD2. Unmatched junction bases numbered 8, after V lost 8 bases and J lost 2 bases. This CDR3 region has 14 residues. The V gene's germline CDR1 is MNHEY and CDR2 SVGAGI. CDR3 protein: CASGPAGVPYEQYF. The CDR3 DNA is TGTGCCAGCGGCCCAGCGGGGGTACCCTACGAGCAGTACTTC.

The CDR3 sequence: CASSESRGEGTEAFF. DNA for the CDR3: TGTGCCAGCAGTGAAAGTCGGGGGGAGGGCACTGAAGCTTTCTTT. The chain is built from TRBV2 and TRBJ1-1; D is possibly TRBD1 (5 bases). This CDR3 spans 15 amino acids. Germline CDR1 reads SNHLY; CDR2 reads FYNNEI. The germline V and J ends were trimmed by 2 bases and 4 bases, with 14 bases remaining between them.

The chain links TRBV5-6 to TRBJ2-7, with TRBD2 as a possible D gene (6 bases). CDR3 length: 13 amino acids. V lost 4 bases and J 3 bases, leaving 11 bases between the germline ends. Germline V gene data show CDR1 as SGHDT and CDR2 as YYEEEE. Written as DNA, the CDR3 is TGTGCCAGCAGCCCCGGGACTGTCTACGAGCAGTACTTC. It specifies CASSPGTVYEQYF.

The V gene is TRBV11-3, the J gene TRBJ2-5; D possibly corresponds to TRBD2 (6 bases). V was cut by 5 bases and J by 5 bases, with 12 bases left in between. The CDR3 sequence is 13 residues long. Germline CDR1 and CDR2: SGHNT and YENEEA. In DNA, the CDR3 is TGTGCCAGCAGCATGACTAGTGTGGAGACCCAGTACTTC. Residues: CASSMTSVETQYF.

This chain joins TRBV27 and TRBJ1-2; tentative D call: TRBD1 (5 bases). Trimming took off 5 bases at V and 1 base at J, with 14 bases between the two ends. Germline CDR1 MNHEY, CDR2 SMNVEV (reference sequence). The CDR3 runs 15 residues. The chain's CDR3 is CASSGAGRYNYGYTF. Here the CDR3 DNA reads TGTGCCAGCAGTGGAGCAGGGCGGTATAACTATGGCTACACCTTC.